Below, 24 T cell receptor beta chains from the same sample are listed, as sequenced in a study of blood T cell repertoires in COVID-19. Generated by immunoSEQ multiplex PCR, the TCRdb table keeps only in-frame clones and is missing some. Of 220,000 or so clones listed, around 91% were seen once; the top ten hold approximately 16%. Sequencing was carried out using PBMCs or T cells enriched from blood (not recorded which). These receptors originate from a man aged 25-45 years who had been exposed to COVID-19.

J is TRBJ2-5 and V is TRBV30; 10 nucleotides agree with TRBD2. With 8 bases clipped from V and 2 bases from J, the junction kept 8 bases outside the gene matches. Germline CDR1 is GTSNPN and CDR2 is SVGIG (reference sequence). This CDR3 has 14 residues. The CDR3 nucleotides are TGTGCCGGGGAGACTAGCGGGCGACAAGAGACCCAGTACTTC. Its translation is CAGETSGRQETQYF. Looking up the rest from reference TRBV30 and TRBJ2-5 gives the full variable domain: SQTIHQWPATLVQPVGSPLSLECTVEGTSNPNLYWYRQAAGRGLQLLFYSVGIGQISSEVPQNLSASRPQDRQFILSSKKLLLSDSGFYLCAGETSGRQETQYFGPGTRLLVL.

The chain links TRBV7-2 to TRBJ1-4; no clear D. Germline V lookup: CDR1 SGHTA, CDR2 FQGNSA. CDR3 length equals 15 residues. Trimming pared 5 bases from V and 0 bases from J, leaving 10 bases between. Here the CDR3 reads CASSGPLATNEKLFF. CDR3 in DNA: TGTGCCAGCAGCGGCCCCCTGGCAACTAATGAAAAACTGTTTTTT.

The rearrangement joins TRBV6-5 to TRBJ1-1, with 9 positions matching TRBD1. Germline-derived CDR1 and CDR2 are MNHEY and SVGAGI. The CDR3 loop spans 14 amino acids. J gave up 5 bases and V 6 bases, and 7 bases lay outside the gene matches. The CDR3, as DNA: TGTGCCAGCAGATACACAGGGGGCAGGACTGAAGCTTTCTTT. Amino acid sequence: CASRYTGGRTEAFF.

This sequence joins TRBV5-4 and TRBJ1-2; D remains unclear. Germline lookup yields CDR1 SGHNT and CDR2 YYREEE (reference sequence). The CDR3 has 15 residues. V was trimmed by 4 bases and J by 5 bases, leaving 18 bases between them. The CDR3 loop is CASSEGSPSLYGYTF. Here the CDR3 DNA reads TGTGCCAGCAGCGAAGGGAGCCCGAGTCTTTATGGCTACACCTTC.

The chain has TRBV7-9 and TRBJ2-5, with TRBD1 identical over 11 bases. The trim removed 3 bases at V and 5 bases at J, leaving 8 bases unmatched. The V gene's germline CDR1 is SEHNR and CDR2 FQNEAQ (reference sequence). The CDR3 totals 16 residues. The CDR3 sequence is CASSFLDRGRMETQYF. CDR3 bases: TGTGCCAGCAGCTTCCTGGACAGGGGGCGGATGGAGACCCAGTACTTC.

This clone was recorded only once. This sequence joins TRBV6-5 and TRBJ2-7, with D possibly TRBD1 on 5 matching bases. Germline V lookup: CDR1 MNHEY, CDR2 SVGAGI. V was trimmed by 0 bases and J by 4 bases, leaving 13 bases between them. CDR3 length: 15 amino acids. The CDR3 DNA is TGTGCCAGCAGTTACTCGAATCAGGGCGCATACGAGCAGTACTTC. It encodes CASSYSNQGAYEQYF.

CDR3 coding DNA: TGTGCCAGCAGCTTGGTGCGGGGAGAGGGTAGCACGTTTTTT. Its translation: CASSLVRGEGSTFF. V and J are TRBV7-8 and TRBJ1-4, with D unclear. V was trimmed by 3 bases and J by 16 bases, leaving 21 bases between them. CDR1 and CDR2 from the germline V gene are SGHVS and FQNEAQ. This CDR3 is 14 amino acids long.

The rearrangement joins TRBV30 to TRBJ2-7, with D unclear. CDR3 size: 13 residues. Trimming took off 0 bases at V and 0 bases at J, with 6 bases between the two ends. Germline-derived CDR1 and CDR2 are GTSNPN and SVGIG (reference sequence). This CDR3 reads CAWSVQSSYEQYF. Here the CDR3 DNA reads TGTGCCTGGAGTGTACAGAGCTCCTACGAGCAGTACTTC.

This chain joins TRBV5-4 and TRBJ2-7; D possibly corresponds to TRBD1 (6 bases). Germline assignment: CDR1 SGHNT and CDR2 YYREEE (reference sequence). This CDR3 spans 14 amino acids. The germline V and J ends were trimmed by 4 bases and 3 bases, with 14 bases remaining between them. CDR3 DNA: TGTGCCAGCAGCGATACAGGGAGACGCTACGAGCAGTACTTC. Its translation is CASSDTGRRYEQYF.

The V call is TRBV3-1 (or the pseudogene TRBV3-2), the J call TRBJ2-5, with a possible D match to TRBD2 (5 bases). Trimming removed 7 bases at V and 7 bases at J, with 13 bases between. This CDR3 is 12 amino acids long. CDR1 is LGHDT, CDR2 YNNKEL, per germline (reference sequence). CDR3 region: CASTNPAGTQYF. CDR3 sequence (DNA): TGTGCCAGCACCAACCCCGCGGGGACCCAGTACTTC.

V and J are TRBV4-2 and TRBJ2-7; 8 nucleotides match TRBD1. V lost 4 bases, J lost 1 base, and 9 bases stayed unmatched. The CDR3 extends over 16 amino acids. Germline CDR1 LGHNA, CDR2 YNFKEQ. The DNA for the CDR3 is TGTGCCAGCAGCCCCGTCGGGACAGGAACGTCCTACGAGCAGTACTTC. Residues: CASSPVGTGTSYEQYF.

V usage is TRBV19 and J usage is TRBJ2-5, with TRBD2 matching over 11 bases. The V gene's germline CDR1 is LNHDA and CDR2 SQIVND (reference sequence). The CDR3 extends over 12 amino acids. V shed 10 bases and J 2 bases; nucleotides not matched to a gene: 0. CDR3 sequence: CATSGGQETQYF. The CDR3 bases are TGTGCCACTAGCGGGGGGCAAGAGACCCAGTACTTC.

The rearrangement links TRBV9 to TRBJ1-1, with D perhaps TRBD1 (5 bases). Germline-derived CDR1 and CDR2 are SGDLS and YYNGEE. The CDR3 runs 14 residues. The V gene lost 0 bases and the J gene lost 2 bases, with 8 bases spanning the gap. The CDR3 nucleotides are TGTGCCAGCAGCGTAGGGGGCAGAAACACTGAAGCTTTCTTT. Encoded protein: CASSVGGRNTEAFF.

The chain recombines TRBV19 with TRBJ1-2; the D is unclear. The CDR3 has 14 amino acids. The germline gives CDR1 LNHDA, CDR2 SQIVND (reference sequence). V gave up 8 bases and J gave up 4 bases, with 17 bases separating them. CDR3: CASQIGYGRYGYTF. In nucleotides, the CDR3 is TGTGCCAGTCAGATTGGGTATGGGCGCTATGGCTACACCTTC.

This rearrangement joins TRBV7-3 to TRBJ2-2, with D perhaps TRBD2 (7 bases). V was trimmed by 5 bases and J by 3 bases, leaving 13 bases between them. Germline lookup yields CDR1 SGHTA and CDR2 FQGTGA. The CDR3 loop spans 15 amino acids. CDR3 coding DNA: TGTGCCAGCAGCCCGGCGGGGGCCGACACCGGGGAGCTGTTTTTT. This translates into CASSPAGADTGELFF.

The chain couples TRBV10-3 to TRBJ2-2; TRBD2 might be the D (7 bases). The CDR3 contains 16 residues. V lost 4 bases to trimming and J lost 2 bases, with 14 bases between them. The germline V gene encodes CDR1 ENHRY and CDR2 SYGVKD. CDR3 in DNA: TGTGCCATCAGTGTTGGCGGGGGCTATAACACCGGGGAGCTGTTTTTT. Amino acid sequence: CAISVGGGYNTGELFF.

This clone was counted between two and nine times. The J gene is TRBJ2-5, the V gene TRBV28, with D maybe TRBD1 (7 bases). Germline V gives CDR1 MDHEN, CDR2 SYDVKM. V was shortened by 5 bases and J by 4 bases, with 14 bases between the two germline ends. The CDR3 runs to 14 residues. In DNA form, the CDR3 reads TGTGCCAGCAGTACATACAGGGGAGGAGAGACCCAGTACTTC. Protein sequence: CASSTYRGGETQYF.

CDR3 coding DNA: TGCGCCAGCAGCCAAGATTTTGAGGTTTTAAACATTCAGTACTTC. It is translated as CASSQDFEVLNIQYF. The V call is TRBV4-3, the J call TRBJ2-4; D call uncertain. V lost 0 bases, J lost 6 bases, and 12 bases lay in between. Germline values: CDR1 LGHNA, CDR2 YSLEER. This CDR3 region has 15 residues.

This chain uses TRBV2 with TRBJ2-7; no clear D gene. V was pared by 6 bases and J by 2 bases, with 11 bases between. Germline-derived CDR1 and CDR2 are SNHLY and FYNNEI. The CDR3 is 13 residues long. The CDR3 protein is CASSLSHPYEQYF. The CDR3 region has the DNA TGTGCCAGCAGCCTGTCACACCCCTACGAGCAGTACTTC.

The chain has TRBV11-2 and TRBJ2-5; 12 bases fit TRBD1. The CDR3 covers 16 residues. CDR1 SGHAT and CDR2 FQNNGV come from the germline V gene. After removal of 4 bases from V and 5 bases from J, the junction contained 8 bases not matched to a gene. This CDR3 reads CASSWGQGAQVETQYF. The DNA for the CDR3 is TGTGCCAGCAGCTGGGGACAGGGGGCTCAAGTGGAGACCCAGTACTTC.

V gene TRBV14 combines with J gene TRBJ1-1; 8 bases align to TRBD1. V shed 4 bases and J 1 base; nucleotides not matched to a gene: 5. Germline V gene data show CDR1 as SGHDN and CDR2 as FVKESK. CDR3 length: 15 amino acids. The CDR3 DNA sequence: TGTGCCAGCAGCCGCGACAGGGGCCCGAACACTGAAGCTTTCTTT. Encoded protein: CASSRDRGPNTEAFF.

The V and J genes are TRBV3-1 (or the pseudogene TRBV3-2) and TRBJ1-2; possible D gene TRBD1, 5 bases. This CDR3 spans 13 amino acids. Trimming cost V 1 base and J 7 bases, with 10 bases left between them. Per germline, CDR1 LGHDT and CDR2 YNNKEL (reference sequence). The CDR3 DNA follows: TGTGCCAGCAGCCAAGGGAGGGGCGTTGGCTACACCTTC. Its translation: CASSQGRGVGYTF.

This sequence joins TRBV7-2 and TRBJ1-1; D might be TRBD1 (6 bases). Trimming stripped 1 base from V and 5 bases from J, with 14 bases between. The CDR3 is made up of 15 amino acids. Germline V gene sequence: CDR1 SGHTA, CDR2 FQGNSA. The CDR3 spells CASSLVGGHATEAFF. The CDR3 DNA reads TGTGCCAGCAGCTTAGTGGGGGGGCACGCGACTGAAGCTTTCTTT.

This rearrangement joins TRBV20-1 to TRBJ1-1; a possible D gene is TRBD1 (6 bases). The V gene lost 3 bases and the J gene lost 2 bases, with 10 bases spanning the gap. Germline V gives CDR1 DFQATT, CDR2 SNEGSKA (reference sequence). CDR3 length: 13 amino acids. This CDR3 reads CSASGQPNTEAFF. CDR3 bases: TGCAGTGCTAGTGGACAGCCTAACACTGAAGCTTTCTTT.